A single sample gave rise to the 18 T cell receptor beta chains below, sequenced in a study of blood T cell repertoires in COVID-19 (dated by TCRdb to 2018 to 2020). Library construction relied on the immunoSEQ multiplex PCR assay. The immuneACCESS repertoire file appears here via TCRdb, limited to in-frame rearrangements. These files lack a portion of the clones; in checked studies, under half of the deficit traces to unresolved V genes, and the cause of the others is not known. This sample holds 200,000 to 300,000 clones; more than 75% were observed only once. The ten biggest clones cover 12% of the sample. The sample comprised peripheral blood. The receptors shown here come from a man older than 75 with acute or convalescent COVID-19.

The V and J genes are TRBV29-1 and TRBJ1-3, with D maybe TRBD1 (5 bases). Germline CDR1 reads SQVTM; CDR2 reads ANQGSEA. Trimming removed 3 bases at V and 2 bases at J, with 8 bases between. The CDR3 consists of 13 residues. The chain's CDR3 is CSVEGGAGNTIYF. The CDR3 nucleotides read TGCAGCGTTGAGGGGGGAGCTGGAAACACCATATATTTT.

The V and J genes are TRBV12-3 or TRBV12-4 and TRBJ2-7, with 7 bases that match TRBD2. This CDR3 comprises 12 residues. J gave up 9 bases and V 3 bases, and 5 bases lay outside the gene matches. In DNA form, the CDR3 reads TGTGCCAGCAGTTTCGGGGGGTTGTGGCAGTACTTC. Protein: CASSFGGLWQYF.

This clone has a handful of counts. The chain is built from TRBV2 and TRBJ2-7, with D perhaps TRBD2 (5 bases). Trimming stripped 2 bases from V and 2 bases from J, with 13 bases between. Germline CDR1 is SNHLY and CDR2 is FYNNEI. The CDR3 length is 15 residues. The CDR3 DNA sequence: TGTGCCAGCAGTGAAATGGCAGGAGGACCCTACGAGCAGTACTTC. Amino acid sequence: CASSEMAGGPYEQYF.

V and J are TRBV3-1 (or the pseudogene TRBV3-2) and TRBJ1-2, with a tentative D call TRBD1 (6 bases). The CDR3 totals 14 residues. Trimming removed 2 bases from V and 7 bases from J, with 14 bases in between. Germline assignment: CDR1 LGHDT and CDR2 YNNKEL (reference sequence). The CDR3 region has the DNA TGTGCCAGCAGCCAATACAGGGAGAACGTTGGCTACACCTTC. This codes for CASSQYRENVGYTF.

The rearrangement uses TRBV5-5 and TRBJ1-5, with 7 bases lining up with TRBD1. Per the germline V gene, CDR1 is SGHKS and CDR2 is YYEKEE (reference sequence). The CDR3 contains 15 residues. V lost 3 bases, J lost 8 bases, and 11 bases stayed unmatched. The CDR3 coding sequence is TGTGCCAGCAGCTCGGGACAGCCGTCTGGAGAGCCCCAGCATTTT. Its protein product is CASSSGQPSGEPQHF.

The chain has TRBV2 and TRBJ2-1; 11 bases line up with TRBD2. This CDR3 contains 14 residues. Germline loops: CDR1 SNHLY, CDR2 FYNNEI. V dropped 9 bases and J dropped 4; count of bases not matched to a gene: 5. The CDR3 DNA follows: TGTGCCAGTTTTAGCGGGGGGGCTTACAATGAGCAGTTCTTC. Translating it yields CASFSGGAYNEQFF.

V usage is TRBV2 and J usage is TRBJ2-3; 12 positions agree with TRBD2. Losses at the gene ends were 6 bases for V and 5 bases for J; bases not matched to a gene: 9. The CDR3 extends over 16 amino acids. Germline CDR1 is SNHLY and CDR2 is FYNNEI. Here the CDR3 DNA reads TGTGCCAGCAGGCCCCCGGGACTAGCGGGCCGAGATACGCAGTATTTT. Translating gives CASRPPGLAGRDTQYF.

The V call is TRBV28, the J call TRBJ1-1; 7 nucleotides line up with TRBD1. V was pared by 4 bases and J by 0 bases, with 17 bases of the junction left unmatched. The germline V gene has CDR1 MDHEN and CDR2 SYDVKM. CDR3 length: 19 amino acids. The CDR3 sequence is CASSSTLTFSGTVNTEAFF. In DNA, the CDR3 is TGTGCCAGCAGTTCGACATTAACTTTCTCAGGGACAGTGAACACTGAAGCTTTCTTT.

The chain carries TRBV6-5 and TRBJ1-5, with TRBD1 matching over 7 bases. The CDR3 length is 14 residues. With 6 bases clipped from V and 4 bases from J, the junction kept 6 bases outside the gene matches. Germline CDR1 is MNHEY and CDR2 is SVGAGI. Written as DNA, the CDR3 is TGTGCCAGCAGACCCGACAGGGCTAATCAGCCCCAGCATTTT. It encodes CASRPDRANQPQHF.

J is TRBJ1-3 and V is TRBV25-1, with 8 bases identical to TRBD1. The length of the CDR3 is 16 residues. The germline gives CDR1 MGHDK, CDR2 SYGVNS. J was trimmed by 2 bases and V by 5 bases; bases with no gene match: 8. The CDR3 nucleotides are TGTGCCAGCAGTTCGAGGACAGGGTGGGCTGGAAACACCATATATTTT. As protein: CASSSRTGWAGNTIYF.

The gene calls are TRBV24-1 and TRBJ1-4; D is possibly TRBD1 (6 bases). This CDR3 comprises 15 residues. The germline CDR1 and CDR2 sequences are KGHDR and SFDVKD. The V end was cut by 5 bases, the J end by 1 base, with 10 bases between. The CDR3 loop is CATSAADRTNEKLFF. CDR3 nucleotide sequence: TGTGCCACCAGTGCCGCGGACAGAACTAATGAAAAACTGTTTTTT.

The chain couples TRBV27 to TRBJ2-7; TRBD2 matches at 7 bases. The CDR3 length is 14 residues. V lost 0 bases and J lost 2; bases outside the gene matches: 1. Germline V gene sequence: CDR1 MNHEY, CDR2 SMNVEV (reference sequence). CDR3 nucleotide sequence: TGTGCCAGCAGTTTATCCCGGGGGGCCTACGAGCAGTACTTC. Protein product: CASSLSRGAYEQYF.

The chain employs TRBV6-1 and TRBJ2-5, with 8 positions matching TRBD2. The CDR3 spans 12 residues. Germline CDR1 MNHNS, CDR2 SASEGT. The J segment lost 9 bases and the V segment lost 5 bases, leaving 5 bases of the junction unmatched. DNA of the CDR3: TGTGCCAGCAGTTTCGCGCGGGAGGCCCAGTACTTC. This sequence encodes CASSFAREAQYF.

This chain links TRBV28 with TRBJ1-4; D is perhaps TRBD1 (5 bases). V gave up 4 bases and J gave up 6 bases, with 9 bases separating them. The germline V gene has CDR1 MDHEN and CDR2 SYDVKM. The CDR3 length is 13 residues. CDR3 nucleotides: TGTGCCAGCAGTTCGGACAACCATGAAAAACTGTTTTTT. The encoded protein is CASSSDNHEKLFF.

This chain joins TRBV6-1 and TRBJ2-7, with D perhaps matching TRBD2 (5 bases). The CDR3 is made up of 13 amino acids. Germline V lookup: CDR1 MNHNS, CDR2 SASEGT. The V gene lost 0 bases and the J gene lost 7 bases, with 10 bases spanning the gap. The CDR3 region has the DNA TGTGCCAGCAGTGAAGCTAACCAGCGGGAGCAGTACTTC. This translates into CASSEANQREQYF.

The rearrangement links TRBV6-2 or TRBV6-3 to TRBJ1-5; weak D call: TRBD1 (5 bases). Germline CDR1 and CDR2: MNHEY and SVGEGT. The CDR3 is made up of 15 amino acids. Between the trimmed V and J ends, which lost 6 bases and 4 bases, there was a span of 16 bases. CDR3 in DNA: TGTGCCAGCAGCGGCCCCGGGGGTCGTAATCAGCCCCAGCATTTT. Translated: CASSGPGGRNQPQHF.

In the case of this clone: Other DNA sequences in the same sample also yield this CDR3. The V gene is TRBV5-1, the J gene TRBJ1-6; 8 positions match TRBD1. From germline, CDR1 is SGHRS and CDR2 YFSETQ. Unmatched junction bases numbered 2, after V lost 0 bases and J lost 6 bases. The CDR3 totals 15 residues. The CDR3: CASSLGTGSNSPLHF. DNA for the CDR3: TGCGCCAGCAGCTTGGGGACAGGGAGTAATTCACCCCTCCACTTT.

This rearrangement joins TRBV3-1 (or the pseudogene TRBV3-2) to TRBJ2-7; D may be TRBD1 (5 bases). Trimming shortened V by 0 bases and J by 0 bases, and 12 bases separated the two germline ends. Germline V CDR1 and CDR2: LGHDT, YNNKEL (reference sequence). The length of the CDR3 is 16 residues. CDR3 sequence: CASSQEWGRSSYEQYF. Written as DNA, the CDR3 is TGTGCCAGCAGCCAAGAATGGGGCAGGAGCTCCTACGAGCAGTACTTC.